This TCR beta chain comes out of a study of CD4 T cells in relation to SARS-CoV-2 and coronaviruses. Study-wide points: Compared with monoreactive clones, crossreactive clones showed significantly weaker SARS-CoV-2 expansion.

Germline V CDR1 and CDR2: KGHSH, LQKENI. The CDR3 has 17 amino acids. V was pared by 3 bases and J by 1 base, with 7 bases of the junction left unmatched. Naive and memory CD4+ T cells were separated from cryopreserved PBMCs. Details on this clone: Its antigen is undetermined.

Some clones are missing from TCRdb's copy, which holds only in-frame ones; the method was immunoSEQ multiplex PCR. The sample consists of about 36,000 clones, approximately 80% of them appearing once. The V and J genes are TRBV18 and TRBJ2-5, with 11 nucleotides matching TRBD2. This clonotype was obtained from an adult with COVID-19. The sequencing input was memory CD4+ T cells from PBMCs, cultured in vitro. The CDR3 bases are TGTGCCAGCTCACCCTCTGGGACTAGCGGTTCCCAAGAGACCCAGTACTTC. It translates to CASSPSGTSGSQETQYF.